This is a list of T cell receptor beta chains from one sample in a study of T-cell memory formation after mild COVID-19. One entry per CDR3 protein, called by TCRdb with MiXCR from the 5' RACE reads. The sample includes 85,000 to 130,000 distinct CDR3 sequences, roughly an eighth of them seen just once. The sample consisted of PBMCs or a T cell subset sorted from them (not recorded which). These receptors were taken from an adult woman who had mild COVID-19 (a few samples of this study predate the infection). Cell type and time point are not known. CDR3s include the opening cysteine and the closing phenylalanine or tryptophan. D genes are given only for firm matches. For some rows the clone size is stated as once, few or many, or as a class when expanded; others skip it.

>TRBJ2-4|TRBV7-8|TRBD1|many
TGTGCCAGCAGCACATGGACAGGGTTGGACAAAAACATTCAGTACTTC
CASSTWTGLDKNIQYF
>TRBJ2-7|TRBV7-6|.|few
TGTGCCAGCAGCTTAGGAGGTACCGGGTTCTACGAGCAGTACTTC
CASSLGGTGFYEQYF
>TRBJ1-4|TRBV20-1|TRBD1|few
TGCAGTGCTAGTGACAGGGTTAATGAAAAACTGTTTTTT
CSASDRVNEKLFF
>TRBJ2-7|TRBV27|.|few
TGTGCCAGCAGTTTAGGCCCCTTAGAAACCGGGTTGGGGCAGTACTTC
CASSLGPLETGLGQYF
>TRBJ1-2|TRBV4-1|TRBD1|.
TGCGCCAGCAGCCAAGTCGGACAGGGTGACGGCTACACCTTC
CASSQVGQGDGYTF
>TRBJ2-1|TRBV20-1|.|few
TGCAGTGCTAGAGCCGTCGCTCCCCATGAGCAGTTCTTC
CSARAVAPHEQFF
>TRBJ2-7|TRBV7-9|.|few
TGTGCCAGCAGCTTAGTTCGGGCCGGGGAGGAGCAGTACTTC
CASSLVRAGEEQYF
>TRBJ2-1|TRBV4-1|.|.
TGCGCCAGCCAACAGGTCGGTTCCTACAATGAGCAGTTCTTC
CASQQVGSYNEQFF
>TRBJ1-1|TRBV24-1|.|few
TGTGCCACCAGTGAAGGGAACACTGAAGCTTTCTTT
CATSEGNTEAFF
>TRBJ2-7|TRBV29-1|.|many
TGCAGCGTTGAAGAAGGGACACCGTACGAGCAGTACTTC
CSVEEGTPYEQYF
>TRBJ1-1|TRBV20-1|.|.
TGCAGTGCTAGATCCACTGAAGCTTTCTTT
CSARSTEAFF
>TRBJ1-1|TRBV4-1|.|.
TGCGCCAGCAGCCCCGGCCCCATCCCTGAAGCTTTCTTT
CASSPGPIPEAFF
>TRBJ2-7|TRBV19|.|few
TGTGCCAGTAGTCCAACAATAACCTACGAGCAGTACTTC
CASSPTITYEQYF
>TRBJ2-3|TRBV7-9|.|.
TGTGCCAGCAGCGCAGTGTACACGCAGTATTTT
CASSAVYTQYF
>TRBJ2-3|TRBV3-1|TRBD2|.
TGTGCCAGCAGCCATCTTGGGGCGGGGGGCACAGATACGCAGTATTTT
CASSHLGAGGTDTQYF
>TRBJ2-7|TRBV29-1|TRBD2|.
TGCAGCGTTGAGGGGGGAGGGAACGAGCAGTACTTC
CSVEGGGNEQYF
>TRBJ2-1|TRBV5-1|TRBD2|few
TGCGCCAGCAGCTTGGACCCCGCTTCAAGCGGGGGAACGGTGAATGAGCAGTTCTTC
CASSLDPASSGGTVNEQFF
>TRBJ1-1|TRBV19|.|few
TGTGCCAGTAGGATCGACAGCGCCACTGAAGCTTTCTTT
CASRIDSATEAFF
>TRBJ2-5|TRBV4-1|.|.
TGCGCCAGCAGCCAAGATCCCCCGGAGACCCAGTACTTC
CASSQDPPETQYF
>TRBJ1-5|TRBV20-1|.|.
TGCAGTGCTAGCCTAAGGAGTGCGCCTTATAGCAATCAGCCCCAGCATTTT
CSASLRSAPYSNQPQHF
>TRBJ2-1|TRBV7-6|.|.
TGTGCCAGCAGCTTAGCGGGAGGGGGGAATGAGCAGTTCTTC
CASSLAGGGNEQFF
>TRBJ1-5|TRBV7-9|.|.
TGTGCCAGCAGCTTATGGCCCGGGGATGGGGATCAGCCCCAGCATTTT
CASSLWPGDGDQPQHF
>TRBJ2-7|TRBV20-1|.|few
TGCAGTGCTAGGGGCCAGCTCCTATACGAGCAGTACTTC
CSARGQLLYEQYF
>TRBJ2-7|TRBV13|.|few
TGTGCCAGCACCCTAGGAGGAAATTCCTACGAGCAGTACTTC
CASTLGGNSYEQYF
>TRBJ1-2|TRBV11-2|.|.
TGTGCCAGCAGCTTAGATCCAGGGGCAGTGTTTAACTATGGCTACACCTTC
CASSLDPGAVFNYGYTF
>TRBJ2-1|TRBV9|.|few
TGTGCCAGCAGCGCCGGCAGGAACTCCTACAATGAGCAGTTCTTC
CASSAGRNSYNEQFF
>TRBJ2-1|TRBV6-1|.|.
TGTGCCAGCACCCTACTGAACAATGAGCAGTTCTTC
CASTLLNNEQFF
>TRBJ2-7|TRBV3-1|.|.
TGTGCCAGCAGCCAAGTTGCCAGGAACTCCTACGAGCAGTACTTC
CASSQVARNSYEQYF
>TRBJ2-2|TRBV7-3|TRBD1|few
TGTGCCAGCAGCTTCCAGGGGGCCGGAACCGGGGAGCTGTTTTTT
CASSFQGAGTGELFF
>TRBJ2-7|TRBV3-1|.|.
TGTGCCAGCAGCCAGTTGTCCTACGAGCAGTACTTC
CASSQLSYEQYF
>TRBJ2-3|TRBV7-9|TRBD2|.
TGTGCCACCAAGCTAGCGGGTGTCACAGATACGCAGTATTTT
CATKLAGVTDTQYF
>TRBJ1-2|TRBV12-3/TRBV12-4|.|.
TGTGCCAGCAGTTTAGAAGGCCACTATGGCTACACCTTC
CASSLEGHYGYTF
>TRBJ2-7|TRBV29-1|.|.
TGCAGCGTTGAAGATTACAACGAGCAGTACTTC
CSVEDYNEQYF
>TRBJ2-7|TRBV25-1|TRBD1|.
TGTGCCAGCAGTGACCGATGGGGCGTCCAGGGGGCCTTTGGGAACGAGCAGTACTTC
CASSDRWGVQGAFGNEQYF
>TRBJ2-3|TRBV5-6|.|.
TGTGCCAGCAGCTCCCTACTAGCTAGCACAGATACGCAGTATTTT
CASSSLLASTDTQYF
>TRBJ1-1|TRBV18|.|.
TGTGCCAGCTCACCGTCTGAGATGGTGAACACTGAAGCTTTCTTT
CASSPSEMVNTEAFF
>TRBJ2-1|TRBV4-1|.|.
TGCGCCAGCAGCCAAGATCCTGAACAAACCAATGAGCAGTTCTTC
CASSQDPEQTNEQFF
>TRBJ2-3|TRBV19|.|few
TGTGCCAGTAGCGAGAGGGACCCCGTGATGGGTACGCAGTATTTT
CASSERDPVMGTQYF
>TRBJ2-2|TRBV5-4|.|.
TGTGCCAGCAGCTTTGAGGTCCCAGTGGACACCGGGGAGCTGTTTTTT
CASSFEVPVDTGELFF
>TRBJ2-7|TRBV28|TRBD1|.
TGTGCCAGCAGTTACCGGGACAGGGGGCCCTACGAGCAGTACTTC
CASSYRDRGPYEQYF
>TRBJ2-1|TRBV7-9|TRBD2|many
TGTGCCAGCAGCTTGGGCGGACTAGCGCCCCCCAATGAGCAGTTCTTC
CASSLGGLAPPNEQFF